This TCR beta chain was captured by sequencing in a study of T cell repertoires in cytomegalovirus infection (dated by TCRdb to 2018 to 2020). Describing the broader study: The peptide stimulations were aimed at well-studied HLA-B-restricted epitopes as well as recently identified HLA-C-restricted CMV epitopes, whose presentation resists viral immunomodulation. Because public TCR beta signatures pointed to carriage of CMV infection together with the matching HLA type, the HLA type of each donor mattered for the analysis.

Data came from an Illumina HiSeq 1500. In-frame beta chains were kept once TCRdb had trimmed the public reads at Q25 with fastp and called clones with MiXCR. Here each entry gathers all rows of one CDR3 protein and keeps the most common genes and DNA. Across this sample there are about 900,000 distinct CDR3 sequences, with roughly 30% seen only once. About an eighth of the sample is taken by the ten largest. Summary of the overall study and its limitations: The ex vivo response was dominated by HLA-C-restricted CMV-specific TCR beta clonotypes, which also provided the single most frequent clonotype in two of eight donors. In both this cohort and an independent roughly 400-donor cohort, the cumulative frequency of public TCR beta family members distinguished carriers of CMV infection plus the relevant HLA type.

Points on this clonotype: Its specific antigen is unknown. It has no much larger one-base neighbor in the sample; base qualities were not kept.

Trimming costs V 7 bases and J 4 bases, and their ends lie 18 bases apart. From the cysteine through the phenylalanine, the CDR3 covers 15 amino acids. Here the CDR3 DNA is all that survives: 45 bases in frame from base 1. The germline V gene gives CDR1 as MNHEY and CDR2 as SVGAGI. The label giving this sample's treatment or condition can be read as: in vitro stimulation with specific CMV peptide epitopes to enrich CMV-specific T cells. The TCR comes from a human donor in good health (CMV status not recorded). Some clones in this sample may be carry-over from other donors' samples. The chain was built from TRBV6-5 and TRBJ2-3; the D call could be TRBD1 or TRBD2, with each sharing 5 bases. Sequences were derived from cultured CD8+ T cells from PBMCs, sampled from culture after CMV antigen stimulation. The CDR3 region: CASKPGTPRADTQYF. Here is the DNA: TGTGCCAGCAAGCCCGGGACCCCAAGGGCAGATACGCAGTATTTT.